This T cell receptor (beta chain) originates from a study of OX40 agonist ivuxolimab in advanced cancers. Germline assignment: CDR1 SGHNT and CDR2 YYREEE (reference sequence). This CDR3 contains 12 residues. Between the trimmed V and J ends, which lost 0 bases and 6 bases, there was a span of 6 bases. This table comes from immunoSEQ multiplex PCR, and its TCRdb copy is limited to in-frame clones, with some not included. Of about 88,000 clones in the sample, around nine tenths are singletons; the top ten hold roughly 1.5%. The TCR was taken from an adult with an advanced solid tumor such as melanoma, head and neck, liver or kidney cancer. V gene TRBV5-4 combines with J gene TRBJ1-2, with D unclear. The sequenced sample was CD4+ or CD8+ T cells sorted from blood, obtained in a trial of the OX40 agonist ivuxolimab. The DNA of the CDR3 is TGTGCCAGCAGCTTGGAAGGGAATGGCTACACCTTC. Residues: CASSLEGNGYTF.